Following are 31 T cell receptor beta chains from one sample sequenced in a study of CD4 T cells in relation to SARS-CoV-2 and coronaviruses. CD4+ T cells from unexposed donors were obtained before the COVID-19 pandemic (2011-2018). CD4+ T cells were isolated from the cells after 10 days of culture. Only in-frame clones appear in the TCRdb table, and some are missing; sequencing was by immunoSEQ multiplex PCR. Among tens of thousands of clones listed, approximately 80% were seen once. Which antigens these TCRs recognize remains unknown. What was sequenced was CD4+ T cells from PBMCs, cultured in vitro. Receptors originate from a human donor in good health.

This clone was counted only a few times. The J gene is TRBJ2-2, the V gene TRBV5-8, with TRBD2 matching over 8 bases. J gave up 6 bases and V 1 base, and 8 bases lay outside the gene matches. CDR1 and CDR2 (germline): SGHTS, YDEGEE. The CDR3 totals 16 residues. The CDR3 nucleotides are TGTGCCAGCAGCTTGTACCCCAGCGGGAGCGCCGGGGAGCTGTTTTTT. This translates into CASSLYPSGSAGELFF.

This chain joins TRBV4-1 and TRBJ2-7; 8 bases match TRBD2. V shed 1 base and J 4 bases; nucleotides not matched to a gene: 3. The CDR3 loop spans 14 amino acids. The germline CDR1 and CDR2 sequences are MGHRA and YSYEKL. CDR3 loop: CASSQGLARYEQYF. The CDR3 nucleotides are TGCGCCAGCAGCCAAGGACTAGCGCGATACGAGCAGTACTTC.

This rearrangement joins TRBV7-9 to TRBJ2-6; D might be TRBD2 (6 bases). CDR1 and CDR2 from the germline V gene are SEHNR and FQNEAQ (reference sequence). V was cut by 3 bases and J by 0 bases, with 6 bases left in between. The CDR3 is made up of 15 amino acids. The CDR3 DNA reads TGTGCCAGCAGCTTGGGGGGCTCTGGGGCCAACGTCCTGACTTTC. This sequence encodes CASSLGGSGANVLTF. Variable domain in full (rest from reference TRBV7-9 and TRBJ2-6): DTGVSQNPRHKITKRGQNVTFRCDPISEHNRLYWYRQTLGQGPEFLTYFQNEAQLEKSRLLSDRFSAERPKGSFSTLEIQRTEQGDSAMYLCASSLGGSGANVLTFGAGSRLTVL.

This chain joins TRBV11-2 and TRBJ1-1; TRBD1 is a possible D gene (5 bases). Deletions cut 5 bases from V and 4 bases from J, with 5 bases between. Germline CDR1 reads SGHAT; CDR2 reads FQNNGV. The CDR3 contains 11 residues. The CDR3 region is CASSGGTEAFF. The CDR3 nucleotides read TGTGCCAGCAGCGGGGGCACTGAAGCTTTCTTT. Combining the CDR3 with reference TRBV11-2 and TRBJ1-1 gives the whole variable domain EAGVAQSPRYKIIEKRQSVAFWCNPISGHATLYWYQQILGQGPKLLIQFQNNGVVDDSQLPKDRFSAERLKGVDSTLKIQPAKLEDSAVYLCASSGGTEAFFGQGTRLTVV.

The chain employs TRBV7-2 and TRBJ1-3, with D unclear. Germline CDR1 SGHTA, CDR2 FQGNSA. With 6 bases removed from V and 0 bases from J, the gap between germline ends came to 9 bases. The CDR3 is 14 residues long. For the CDR3, the DNA is TGTGCCAGCAGTTTTGCGGGCTCTGGAAACACCATATATTTT. Its translation: CASSFAGSGNTIYF.

The genes are TRBV10-3 and TRBJ1-1; 11 nucleotides agree with TRBD1. Per germline, CDR1 ENHRY and CDR2 SYGVKD. The CDR3 length is 16 residues. Losses at the gene ends were 6 bases for V and 4 bases for J; bases not matched to a gene: 10. DNA for the CDR3: TGTGCCATCAGCGAAAATGCCGGGACAGGGGGCACTGAAGCTTTCTTT. Its protein product is CAISENAGTGGTEAFF.

CDR3 in amino acids: CSVELDRGIVYTF. The DNA for the CDR3 is TGCAGCGTTGAACTCGACAGGGGGATCGTCTACACCTTC. The chain has TRBV29-1 and TRBJ1-2; 9 nucleotides match TRBD1. The length of the CDR3 is 13 residues. V lost 2 bases to trimming and J lost 10 bases; unmatched junction nucleotides: 8. CDR1 SQVTM and CDR2 ANQGSEA come from the germline V gene. The full variable domain, in which reference TRBV29-1 and TRBJ1-2 provide the parts outside the CDR3, is SAVISQKPSRDICQRGTSLTIQCQVDSQVTMMFWYRQQPGQSLTLIATANQGSEATYESGFVIDKFPISRPNLTFSTLTVSNMSPEDSSIYLCSVELDRGIVYTFGSGTRLTVV.

This chain uses TRBV7-9 with TRBJ2-3; 7 bases align to TRBD2. CDR3 length: 15 amino acids. The J segment lost 4 bases and the V segment lost 6 bases, leaving 10 bases of the junction unmatched. From germline, CDR1 is SEHNR and CDR2 FQNEAQ (reference sequence). Here the CDR3 reads CASRPDWGGADTQYF. The CDR3, as DNA: TGTGCCAGCAGACCTGACTGGGGGGGGGCAGATACGCAGTATTTT.

The rearrangement joins TRBV23-1 to TRBJ2-3; 8 nucleotides align to TRBD1. TRBV23-1 is given ORF status, its function remaining uncertain. The CDR3 spans 17 residues. V gave up 2 bases and J gave up 1 base; unmatched junction bases: 8. CDR3 in amino acids: CASSQLAGTGGTDTQYF. CDR3 DNA sequence: TGCGCCAGCAGTCAACTCGCCGGGACAGGCGGCACAGATACGCAGTATTTT.

This sequence joins TRBV9 and TRBJ2-5, with 7 bases identical to TRBD2. The germline CDR1 and CDR2 sequences are SGDLS and YYNGEE. J lost 5 bases, V lost 0 bases, and 7 bases had no gene match. The CDR3 is made up of 15 amino acids. DNA for the CDR3: TGTGCCAGCAGCGTAGTGGGAGGGGTAGGGGAGACCCAGTACTTC. Amino acids: CASSVVGGVGETQYF.

The chain links TRBV19 to TRBJ1-5, with TRBD1 as a possible D gene (5 bases). The germline CDR1 and CDR2 sequences are LNHDA and SQIVND (reference sequence). V was cut by 3 bases and J by 1 base, with 13 bases left in between. The length of the CDR3 is 16 residues. The CDR3 sequence: CASSMEEGLSNQPQHF. The CDR3, as DNA: TGTGCCAGTAGTATGGAGGAGGGACTAAGCAATCAGCCCCAGCATTTT.

The rearrangement uses TRBV6-2 or TRBV6-3 and TRBJ2-5; D remains ambiguous. V was trimmed by 2 bases and J by 7 bases, leaving 11 bases between them. The germline V gene has CDR1 MNHEY and CDR2 SVGEGT. CDR3 size: 13 residues. The CDR3, as DNA: TGTGCCAGCAGTTACCGGACCCCAGCGACCCAGTACTTC. It is translated as CASSYRTPATQYF.

V and J are TRBV5-4 and TRBJ1-1; weak D call: TRBD1 (5 bases). The V gene's germline CDR1 is SGHNT and CDR2 YYREEE (reference sequence). The CDR3 contains 13 residues. V was clipped by 4 bases and J by 5 bases, with 12 bases between them. The DNA of the CDR3 is TGTGCCAGCAGCCCTCAGGGTCGAACTGAAGCTTTCTTT. It specifies CASSPQGRTEAFF.

The CDR3 is CASSPFVDTQYF. The CDR3 nucleotides are TGTGCCAGCAGTCCCTTCGTAGATACGCAGTATTTT. V and J are TRBV12-3 or TRBV12-4 and TRBJ2-3; D not certain. The CDR3 consists of 12 residues. Between the trimmed V and J ends, which lost 5 bases and 5 bases, there was a span of 8 bases.

This clone has just one count. The chain carries TRBV5-4 and TRBJ2-5, with 8 bases that match TRBD2. The length of the CDR3 is 14 residues. The germline gives CDR1 SGHNT, CDR2 YYREEE (reference sequence). Unmatched junction bases numbered 7, after V lost 4 bases and J lost 5 bases. The CDR3 protein is CASSPAGDGETQYF. The DNA of the CDR3 is TGTGCCAGCAGCCCAGCGGGGGATGGGGAGACCCAGTACTTC.

The chain couples TRBV6-5 to TRBJ1-2, with D possibly TRBD1 on 6 matching bases. V was clipped by 2 bases and J by 8 bases, with 12 bases between them. The CDR3 sequence is 13 residues long. Germline CDR1 reads MNHEY; CDR2 reads SVGAGI. The CDR3 here is CASSYNRDLGYTF. The DNA for the CDR3 is TGTGCCAGCAGTTACAACAGGGATCTGGGCTACACCTTC.

This clone was counted a few times. This chain joins TRBV2 and TRBJ2-2, with D unresolved. The germline V gene encodes CDR1 SNHLY and CDR2 FYNNEI. The CDR3 sequence is 14 residues long. The V end was cut by 6 bases, the J end by 2 bases, with 10 bases between. This CDR3 reads CASRRYRNTGELFF. In nucleotides, the CDR3 is TGTGCCAGCAGACGGTACAGAAACACCGGGGAGCTGTTTTTT. Full variable domain (remainder filled in from reference TRBV2 and TRBJ2-2): EPEVTQTPSHQVTQMGQEVILRCVPISNHLYFYWYRQILGQKVEFLVSFYNNEISEKSEIFDDQFSVERPDGSNFTLKIRSTKLEDSAMYFCASRRYRNTGELFFGEGSRLTVL.

This rearrangement joins TRBV4-1 to TRBJ1-1; weak D call: TRBD1 (6 bases). The germline gives CDR1 MGHRA, CDR2 YSYEKL. V gave up 6 bases and J gave up 4 bases, with 27 bases separating them. The CDR3 extends over 18 amino acids. CDR3: CASSLELLNRAWSTEAFF. The CDR3 DNA follows: TGCGCCAGCAGTCTCGAGCTACTAAACAGGGCATGGAGCACTGAAGCTTTCTTT.

V is TRBV10-3 and J is TRBJ1-2; 10 bases agree with TRBD1. The V gene's germline CDR1 is ENHRY and CDR2 SYGVKD. The CDR3 runs 15 residues. The trim removed 6 bases at V and 4 bases at J, leaving 8 bases unmatched. The CDR3 DNA is TGTGCCATCAGCGCACCGGGACAGGGGATCTATGGCTACACCTTC. This translates into CAISAPGQGIYGYTF.

This clone was counted between two and nine times. This chain links TRBV5-4 with TRBJ2-7; 8 positions match TRBD1. Trimming took 4 bases from V and 6 from J; bases not matched to a gene: 6. CDR3 length: 13 amino acids. CDR1 is SGHNT, CDR2 YYREEE, per germline (reference sequence). The CDR3 loop reads CASSRDRTTEQYF. CDR3 DNA sequence: TGTGCCAGCAGCCGGGACAGGACCACCGAGCAGTACTTC.

The chain employs TRBV3-1 (or the pseudogene TRBV3-2) and TRBJ2-5; the D gene is possibly TRBD1 (5 bases). The length of the CDR3 is 16 residues. Trimming left V 0 bases short and J 5 bases short, with 16 bases between. Germline V CDR1 and CDR2: LGHDT, YNNKEL (reference sequence). The CDR3 sequence is CASSQEAQGGKETQYF. CDR3 sequence (DNA): TGTGCCAGCAGCCAAGAAGCGCAGGGCGGCAAGGAGACCCAGTACTTC.

The CDR3 spells CASSLVEGANVLTF. As DNA, the CDR3 is TGTGCCAGCAGCTTAGTAGAGGGGGCCAACGTCCTGACTTTC. The chain is built from TRBV7-2 and TRBJ2-6; D not certain. CDR3 length: 14 amino acids. The V and J ends lost 1 base and 4 bases respectively, with 5 bases between them. The V gene's germline CDR1 is SGHTA and CDR2 FQGNSA. The full variable domain, completed using reference TRBV7-2 and TRBJ2-6, is GAGVSQSPSNKVTEKGKDVELRCDPISGHTALYWYRQSLGQGLEFLIYFQGNSAPDKSGLPSDRFSAERTGGSVSTLTIQRTQQEDSAVYLCASSLVEGANVLTFGAGSRLTVL.

The chain couples TRBV2 to TRBJ2-1; 13 nucleotides match TRBD2. After removal of 9 bases from V and 6 bases from J, the junction contained 8 bases not matched to a gene. Germline values: CDR1 SNHLY, CDR2 FYNNEI. The CDR3 spans 15 residues. The CDR3 region has the DNA TGTGCCAGTAGACCTCGGACTAGCGGGAGCAATGAGCAGTTCTTC. It translates to CASRPRTSGSNEQFF.

This rearrangement joins TRBV7-2 to TRBJ2-7; 8 positions agree with TRBD2. CDR1 is SGHTA, CDR2 FQGNSA, per germline. CDR3 size: 16 residues. The trim removed 0 bases at V and 0 bases at J, leaving 4 bases unmatched. In DNA, the CDR3 is TGTGCCAGCAGCTTAGCGTTAGGGACTAGCTCCTACGAGCAGTACTTC. As protein: CASSLALGTSSYEQYF. The full variable domain, its missing parts supplied by reference TRBV7-2 and TRBJ2-7, is GAGVSQSPSNKVTEKGKDVELRCDPISGHTALYWYRQSLGQGLEFLIYFQGNSAPDKSGLPSDRFSAERTGGSVSTLTIQRTQQEDSAVYLCASSLALGTSSYEQYFGPGTRLTVT.

The chain recombines TRBV11-2 with TRBJ1-3; D not certain. This CDR3 contains 16 residues. Germline V gene data show CDR1 as SGHAT and CDR2 as FQNNGV. V dropped 3 bases and J dropped 2 bases, with 14 bases sitting between them. The CDR3 DNA is TGTGCCAGCAGCTTTGGTCTACCCGCCCCTGGAAACACCATATATTTT. Its translation is CASSFGLPAPGNTIYF.

This clone has a handful of counts. J is TRBJ1-3 and V is TRBV27; D unclear. The ends were cut back, 5 bases at V and 3 bases at J, with 8 bases in the middle. Germline values: CDR1 MNHEY, CDR2 SMNVEV (reference sequence). The CDR3 sequence is 13 residues long. The CDR3 coding sequence is TGTGCCAGCAGTATCAGGTTTGGAAACACCATATATTTT. Translating it yields CASSIRFGNTIYF.

The J gene is TRBJ2-5, the V gene TRBV27, with a weak D call TRBD1 (5 bases). CDR1 is MNHEY, CDR2 SMNVEV, per germline (reference sequence). V lost 8 bases to trimming and J lost 5 bases, with 12 bases between them. The CDR3 extends over 12 amino acids. CDR3 sequence: CASGARGETQYF. DNA of the CDR3: TGTGCCAGCGGCGCAAGGGGCGAGACCCAGTACTTC.

This chain joins TRBV4-2 and TRBJ2-7; 11 nucleotides match TRBD2. Germline loops: CDR1 LGHNA, CDR2 YNFKEQ. V was pared by 1 base and J by 1 base, with 0 bases of the junction left unmatched. The CDR3 has 15 amino acids. The CDR3 DNA reads TGTGCCAGCAGCCAAGGACTAGCGGGATCCTACGAGCAGTACTTC. Encoded protein: CASSQGLAGSYEQYF.

The rearrangement links TRBV11-2 to TRBJ2-5, with 8 bases fitting TRBD2. V lost 2 bases and J lost 7; bases outside the gene matches: 6. The CDR3 is 14 residues long. Germline-derived CDR1 and CDR2 are SGHAT and FQNNGV. CDR3 sequence: CASSLSRGGATQYF. In DNA form, the CDR3 reads TGTGCCAGCAGCTTAAGCCGGGGGGGCGCGACCCAGTACTTC.

The J gene is TRBJ2-3, the V gene TRBV10-3; D is unresolved. Trimming removed 5 bases from V and 0 bases from J, with 6 bases in between. Germline CDR1 is ENHRY and CDR2 is SYGVKD. The CDR3 sequence is 13 residues long. The CDR3 region has the DNA TGTGCCATCAGTTATAGAAGCACAGATACGCAGTATTTT. Residues: CAISYRSTDTQYF.

CDR3 in DNA: TGTGCCAGCAGCCTAGGCGGGACCTTCTCCTACGAGCAGTACTTC. This gives the protein CASSLGGTFSYEQYF. The chain carries TRBV5-4 and TRBJ2-7; perhaps TRBD2 as D (6 bases). The CDR3 is made up of 15 amino acids. V lost 4 bases, J lost 0 bases, and 14 bases lay in between. Germline V gene lookup returns CDR1 SGHNT and CDR2 YYREEE (reference sequence). Together with reference TRBV5-4 and TRBJ2-7, the CDR3 gives the full variable domain: ETGVTQSPTHLIKTRGQQVTLRCSSQSGHNTVSWYQQALGQGPQFIFQYYREEENGRGNFPPRFSGLQFPNYSSELNVNALELDDSALYLCASSLGGTFSYEQYFGPGTRLTVT.